A selection of T cell receptor beta chains follows, all from one sample in a study of vaccination effects on CD4 cells after COVID-19. TCRdb's copy holds only in-frame clones and misses some; the assay was immunoSEQ multiplex PCR. The data show approximately 37,000 clones, 55% to 80% seen once. These receptors' antigens are unknown. The sequencing here drew on CD4+ T cells from PBMCs cultured without peptide, taken after COVID-19 vaccination. These receptors were obtained from a human donor who received a COVID-19 vaccine. The CDR3 runs from the conserved cysteine through the conserved F or W. A D gene is named only where the DNA matches it firmly. Only some rows state a clone size, as once, few, many or a class for expanded clones.

CDR3 protein: CAIRDTSGSPDTQYF
CDR3 DNA: TGTGCCATCAGGGATACTAGCGGGAGCCCAGATACGCAGTATTTT
clone size: .
V gene: TRBV10-3
J gene: TRBJ2-3
D gene: TRBD2

CDR3 protein: CASQPGNTGAIFVYEQYF
CDR3 DNA: TGCGCCAGCCAACCAGGGAACACCGGGGCCATTTTTGTCTACGAGCAGTACTTC
clone size: few
V gene: TRBV10-2
J gene: TRBJ2-7
D gene: .

CDR3 protein: CASSRQTGTGVWPQHF
CDR3 DNA: TGTGCCAGCAGTCGTCAGACCGGGACAGGAGTTTGGCCCCAGCATTTT
clone size: .
V gene: TRBV3-1/TRBV3-2
J gene: TRBJ1-5
D gene: TRBD1

CDR3 protein: CASSQDWVSYNEQFF
CDR3 DNA: TGTGCCAGCAGCCAAGATTGGGTTAGTTACAATGAGCAGTTCTTC
clone size: .
V gene: TRBV4-2
J gene: TRBJ2-1
D gene: .

CDR3 protein: CASSRGQETQYF
CDR3 DNA: TGTGCCAGCAGTCGGGGGCAAGAGACCCAGTACTTC
clone size: .
V gene: TRBV6-2/TRBV6-3
J gene: TRBJ2-5
D gene: .

CDR3 protein: CASSWGGEVSGNTIYF
CDR3 DNA: TGCGCCAGCAGTTGGGGGGGTGAAGTCTCTGGAAACACCATATATTTT
clone size: .
V gene: TRBV5-1
J gene: TRBJ1-3
D gene: .

CDR3 protein: CSVDSLRTTDTQYF
CDR3 DNA: TGCAGCGTTGACAGTCTGAGAACCACAGATACGCAGTATTTT
clone size: .
V gene: TRBV29-1
J gene: TRBJ2-3
D gene: .

CDR3 protein: CASSAHLTDLGGYTF
CDR3 DNA: TGTGCCAGCAGTGCACATCTGACAGATTTAGGTGGCTACACCTTC
clone size: once
V gene: TRBV27
J gene: TRBJ1-2
D gene: .

CDR3 protein: CASSVALAGGTDTQYF
CDR3 DNA: TGTGCCAGCAGCGTAGCTTTAGCGGGAGGCACAGATACGCAGTATTTT
clone size: .
V gene: TRBV9
J gene: TRBJ2-3
D gene: TRBD2

CDR3 protein: CASSIQLAGWADTQYF
CDR3 DNA: TGTGCCAGCAGTATTCAACTAGCGGGGTGGGCAGATACGCAGTATTTT
clone size: .
V gene: TRBV27
J gene: TRBJ2-3
D gene: TRBD2

CDR3 protein: CASSEGSQYEQYF
CDR3 DNA: TGTGCCAGCAGTGAAGGCAGCCAATACGAGCAGTACTTC
clone size: few
V gene: TRBV2
J gene: TRBJ2-7
D gene: .

CDR3 protein: CASSPFPRNSGANVLTF
CDR3 DNA: TGCGCCAGCAGTCCGTTCCCCAGGAACTCTGGGGCCAACGTCCTGACTTTC
clone size: .
V gene: TRBV23-1
J gene: TRBJ2-6
D gene: .

CDR3 protein: CASQAAGEGTYEQYF
CDR3 DNA: TGTGCCAGTCAGGCAGCGGGAGAGGGTACCTACGAGCAGTACTTC
clone size: .
V gene: TRBV19
J gene: TRBJ2-7
D gene: TRBD2

CDR3 protein: CASSPAVGRSTDTQYF
CDR3 DNA: TGCGCCAGCAGCCCGGCAGTTGGTCGGAGCACAGATACGCAGTATTTT
clone size: .
V gene: TRBV5-1
J gene: TRBJ2-3
D gene: .

CDR3 protein: CASRLRLAGTGELFF
CDR3 DNA: TGTGCCAGCAGACTGAGACTAGCTGGCACCGGGGAGCTGTTTTTT
clone size: few
V gene: TRBV3-1/TRBV3-2
J gene: TRBJ2-2
D gene: TRBD2

CDR3 protein: CASSFRQGMNTDTQYF
CDR3 DNA: TGTGCCAGCAGCTTTAGACAGGGAATGAACACAGATACGCAGTATTTT
clone size: .
V gene: TRBV11-2
J gene: TRBJ2-3
D gene: TRBD1

CDR3 protein: CASSYSAGFGTEAFF
CDR3 DNA: TGTGCCAGCAGTTACTCAGCCGGGTTCGGCACTGAAGCTTTCTTT
clone size: .
V gene: TRBV6-6
J gene: TRBJ1-1
D gene: .

CDR3 protein: CASATAGPYEQYF
CDR3 DNA: TGTGCCAGCGCAACGGCGGGGCCCTACGAGCAGTACTTC
clone size: .
V gene: TRBV19
J gene: TRBJ2-7
D gene: .

CDR3 protein: CASSYAGQNSYEQYF
CDR3 DNA: TGTGCCAGCAGTTACGCTGGACAGAACTCCTACGAGCAGTACTTC
clone size: .
V gene: TRBV6-5
J gene: TRBJ2-7
D gene: .

CDR3 protein: CAVKPGGGNIQYF
CDR3 DNA: TGTGCCGTCAAACCCGGGGGGGGAAACATTCAGTACTTC
clone size: .
V gene: TRBV10-3
J gene: TRBJ2-4
D gene: TRBD2

CDR3 protein: CSVDMGQGTDTQYF
CDR3 DNA: TGCAGCGTTGATATGGGACAGGGAACAGATACGCAGTATTTT
clone size: once
V gene: TRBV29-1
J gene: TRBJ2-3
D gene: TRBD1

CDR3 protein: CASSTDRNTEAFF
CDR3 DNA: TGTGCCAGCAGCACTGATAGGAACACTGAAGCTTTCTTT
clone size: .
V gene: TRBV7-2
J gene: TRBJ1-1
D gene: .

CDR3 protein: CASSSGGSTDTQYF
CDR3 DNA: TGTGCCAGCAGCTCAGGTGGGAGCACAGATACGCAGTATTTT
clone size: .
V gene: TRBV13
J gene: TRBJ2-3
D gene: .

CDR3 protein: CASSPLTGRAEKLFF
CDR3 DNA: TGTGCCAGCAGCCCGCTCACAGGGAGGGCTGAAAAACTGTTTTTT
clone size: .
V gene: TRBV5-6
J gene: TRBJ1-4
D gene: .

CDR3 protein: CASDSGTNQETQYF
CDR3 DNA: TGCGCCAGCGACTCCGGGACAAACCAAGAGACCCAGTACTTC
clone size: .
V gene: TRBV5-1
J gene: TRBJ2-5
D gene: .

CDR3 protein: CASSPTWLSTNEKLFF
CDR3 DNA: TGTGCCAGCTCACCAACATGGCTATCAACTAATGAAAAACTGTTTTTT
clone size: .
V gene: TRBV18
J gene: TRBJ1-4
D gene: .

CDR3 protein: CASSNRQGQYF
CDR3 DNA: TGTGCCAGCAGTAACCGCCAAGGGCAGTATTTT
clone size: .
V gene: TRBV27
J gene: TRBJ2-3
D gene: .

CDR3 protein: CASSQIQRKETQYF
CDR3 DNA: TGTGCCAGCAGCCAAATCCAGAGAAAAGAGACCCAGTACTTC
clone size: .
V gene: TRBV3-1/TRBV3-2
J gene: TRBJ2-5
D gene: .

CDR3 protein: CASSYSSSDRGYTF
CDR3 DNA: TGTGCCAGCAGTTACTCGAGTTCTGATCGTGGCTACACCTTC
clone size: .
V gene: TRBV6-6
J gene: TRBJ1-2
D gene: .

CDR3 protein: CASSIADLTDTQYF
CDR3 DNA: TGTGCCAGCAGCATAGCGGACCTCACAGATACGCAGTATTTT
clone size: few
V gene: TRBV7-2
J gene: TRBJ2-3
D gene: .

CDR3 protein: CASQTDRAAQHF
CDR3 DNA: TGTGCCAGCCAAACGGACAGGGCCGCCCAGCATTTT
clone size: .
V gene: TRBV2
J gene: TRBJ1-5
D gene: TRBD1

CDR3 protein: CASSLGEKHYEQYF
CDR3 DNA: TGTGCCAGCAGCTTAGGGGAGAAACACTACGAGCAGTACTTC
clone size: medium-sized
V gene: TRBV7-7
J gene: TRBJ2-7
D gene: .

CDR3 protein: CASSQAGTHHSYEQYF
CDR3 DNA: TGTGCCAGCAGCCAAGCCGGGACCCACCACTCCTACGAGCAGTACTTC
clone size: .
V gene: TRBV3-1/TRBV3-2
J gene: TRBJ2-7
D gene: .

CDR3 protein: CASSESTVSYEQYF
CDR3 DNA: TGTGCCAGCAGTGAAAGCACCGTCTCCTACGAGCAGTACTTC
clone size: .
V gene: TRBV9
J gene: TRBJ2-7
D gene: .

CDR3 protein: CASSARQGMDGYTF
CDR3 DNA: TGTGCCAGCAGCGCCCGACAGGGGATGGATGGCTACACCTTC
clone size: .
V gene: TRBV4-2
J gene: TRBJ1-2
D gene: TRBD1

CDR3 protein: CASSEKVEGSDTQYF
CDR3 DNA: TGTGCCAGCAGTGAAAAGGTAGAGGGTTCAGATACGCAGTATTTT
clone size: .
V gene: TRBV6-1
J gene: TRBJ2-3
D gene: .

CDR3 protein: CASSQELAIPGELFF
CDR3 DNA: TGCGCCAGCAGCCAAGAGCTAGCGATCCCCGGGGAGCTGTTTTTT
clone size: few
V gene: TRBV4-1
J gene: TRBJ2-2
D gene: .

CDR3 protein: CASSLEGGGLAVSDTQYF
CDR3 DNA: TGTGCCAGCAGCTTAGAGGGGGGCGGGCTAGCGGTATCAGATACGCAGTATTTT
clone size: .
V gene: TRBV7-8
J gene: TRBJ2-3
D gene: .

CDR3 protein: CASGSPYITTNYGYTF
CDR3 DNA: TGTGCTAGTGGTTCTCCCTACATTACCACTAACTATGGCTACACCTTC
clone size: .
V gene: TRBV12-5
J gene: TRBJ1-2
D gene: .

CDR3 protein: CASRGSSGGLGEQFF
CDR3 DNA: TGTGCCAGCAGGGGATCTAGCGGGGGGTTGGGTGAGCAGTTCTTC
clone size: .
V gene: TRBV6-5
J gene: TRBJ2-1
D gene: TRBD2

CDR3 protein: CAWSVGANYGYTF
CDR3 DNA: TGTGCCTGGAGTGTGGGGGCTAACTATGGCTACACCTTC
clone size: .
V gene: TRBV30
J gene: TRBJ1-2
D gene: .

CDR3 protein: CASSYRSGSSYEQYF
CDR3 DNA: TGTGCCAGCAGTTACAGGTCAGGAAGCTCCTACGAGCAGTACTTC
clone size: .
V gene: TRBV6-5
J gene: TRBJ2-7
D gene: .

CDR3 protein: CARRGTGQGNTEAFF
CDR3 DNA: TGTGCCAGGAGGGGGACAGGGCAAGGGAACACTGAAGCTTTCTTT
clone size: .
V gene: TRBV19
J gene: TRBJ1-1
D gene: TRBD1

CDR3 protein: CASSWNEVSPLHF
CDR3 DNA: TGTGCCAGCAGCTGGAATGAGGTATCACCCCTCCACTTT
clone size: few
V gene: TRBV11-2
J gene: TRBJ1-6
D gene: .

CDR3 protein: CASSHLPGPGQGYNTEAFF
CDR3 DNA: TGCGCCAGCAGTCACCTCCCTGGACCGGGACAGGGTTACAACACTGAAGCTTTCTTT
clone size: .
V gene: TRBV23-1
J gene: TRBJ1-1
D gene: TRBD1